This record looks at one T cell receptor beta chain sequence and its context. Its target is not known. These data originate in a study of T cell repertoires in cytomegalovirus infection. The CDR3 sequence is 14 residues long. Trimming stripped 5 bases from V and 5 bases from J, with 16 bases between. TCRdb re-called the reads through MiXCR, storing one row per CDR3 protein. The sample has approximately 310,000 distinct CDR3 sequences, 20% to 25% seen once. J is TRBJ2-7 and V is TRBV12-3 or TRBV12-4; a possible D gene is TRBD1 (7 bases). The source of this sequence is a human donor in good health (CMV status not recorded). Some clones in this sample may be carry-over from other donors' samples. The sequencing here drew on cultured PBMCs, taken from culture after CMV antigen stimulation. DNA for the CDR3: TGTGCCAGCAGTCCGACAGGGACTGTCCACGAGCAGTACTTC. Its protein is CASSPTGTVHEQYF.